This T cell receptor (beta chain) was observed in a study of beta chain features in type 1 diabetes. Overall study findings and caveats: A moderate, significant TCRB CDR3 shortening appeared in type 1 diabetes across four CD4+ subsets. At VDJ recombination sites, type 1 diabetes patients had fewer insertions and more deleted nucleotides. Any role of HLA type in TCRB rearrangement remained unresolved here.

The V and J ends lost 5 bases and 6 bases respectively, with 11 bases between them. This CDR3 contains 13 residues. Per germline, CDR1 SEHNR and CDR2 FQNEAQ (reference sequence). Concerning this clone: Its matching antigen is unknown.

What was sequenced were expressed TCRB transcripts, since all of the isolated RNA had been reverse transcribed. TCRdb's table, derived via immunoSEQ multiplex PCR, lists solely in-frame clones and lacks some. Among roughly 340,000 clones listed, roughly 13% were seen once. This TCR was sampled from a woman younger than 30 with type 1 diabetes. The sample comprised naive CD4+ T cells from blood. The chain has TRBV7-9 and TRBJ2-1, with D possibly TRBD1 on 6 matching bases. The CDR3 sequence is CASSPDSFNEQFF. In DNA, the CDR3 is TGTGCCAGCAGCCCGGACAGTTTCAATGAGCAGTTCTTC. Full variable domain (missing parts from reference TRBV7-9 and TRBJ2-1): DTGVSQNPRHKITKRGQNVTFRCDPISEHNRLYWYRQTLGQGPEFLTYFQNEAQLEKSRLLSDRFSAERPKGSFSTLEIQRTEQGDSAMYLCASSPDSFNEQFFGPGTRLTVL.